The next 15 T cell receptor beta chains were all read from a single sample in a study of blood T cell repertoires in COVID-19. Using immunoSEQ multiplex PCR, the repertoire was profiled, and TCRdb retains in-frame clones only, with some absent. The table lists a few hundred thousand clones, roughly nine tenths of them singletons. The sample consisted of PBMCs or T cells enriched from blood (not recorded which). These receptors all stem from a woman in her fifties or sixties who had recovered from COVID-19.

This clone was observed a single time. This chain connects TRBV27 to TRBJ2-3, with a possible D match to TRBD2 (6 bases). The germline CDR1 and CDR2 sequences are MNHEY and SMNVEV (reference sequence). This CDR3 is built from 14 residues. The ends were cut back, 1 base at V and 4 bases at J, with 9 bases in the middle. The CDR3 spells CASSLLRGSDTQYF. CDR3 nucleotide sequence: TGTGCCAGCAGTTTATTGCGGGGCTCAGATACGCAGTATTTT.

V and J are TRBV4-1 and TRBJ1-5, with 12 bases lining up with TRBD1. Losses at the gene ends were 4 bases for V and 7 bases for J; bases not matched to a gene: 5. This CDR3 comprises 15 residues. Germline CDR1 MGHRA, CDR2 YSYEKL. The CDR3 nucleotides read TGCGCCAGCAGCCCGGGACAGGGGGCGCGGCAGCCCCAGCATTTT. Amino acid sequence: CASSPGQGARQPQHF.

The gene calls are TRBV28 and TRBJ2-7; D is perhaps TRBD2 (5 bases). The CDR3 has 13 residues. V lost 5 bases and J lost 3, with 11 bases in between. From germline, CDR1 is MDHEN and CDR2 SYDVKM. The CDR3 region is CASSRAVNYEQYV. In nucleotides, the CDR3 is TGTGCCAGCAGTCGAGCGGTAAACTACGAGCAGTACGTC.

The V gene is TRBV4-1, the J gene TRBJ2-1; 8 positions agree with TRBD2. CDR3 length equals 16 residues. Trimming removed 5 bases from V and 9 bases from J; junction bases left unmatched: 15. Germline CDR1 is MGHRA and CDR2 is YSYEKL. The CDR3 sequence: CASSSSGARGDSEQFF. In DNA, the CDR3 is TGCGCCAGCAGCTCAAGTGGGGCGCGGGGGGATAGTGAGCAGTTCTTC.

This sequence joins TRBV24-1 and TRBJ1-2, with 10 bases aligning to TRBD1. This CDR3 spans 14 amino acids. Losses at the gene ends were 7 bases for V and 4 bases for J; bases not matched to a gene: 5. Germline V gives CDR1 KGHDR, CDR2 SFDVKD. CDR3 coding DNA: TGTGCCACCAGCGAAGGACAGGGGGTCTATGGCTACACCTTC. As protein: CATSEGQGVYGYTF.

The gene calls are TRBV6-5 and TRBJ1-6; 9 positions agree with TRBD1. The CDR3 runs to 14 residues. The germline V gene encodes CDR1 MNHEY and CDR2 SVGAGI. V shed 6 bases, J shed 8 bases, and the junction held 5 bases outside the gene matches. In DNA, the CDR3 is TGTGCCAGCAGCAGACGACAGGGGGATTCACCCCTCCACTTT. Translated, it gives CASSRRQGDSPLHF.

The J gene is TRBJ2-7, the V gene TRBV27; TRBD2 matches at 11 bases. V gave up 2 bases and J gave up 4 bases; unmatched junction bases: 1. This CDR3 region has 14 residues. Germline V CDR1 and CDR2: MNHEY, SMNVEV (reference sequence). CDR3 residues: CASSLTSGGYEQYF. The CDR3 DNA is TGTGCCAGCAGTTTAACTAGCGGGGGTTACGAGCAGTACTTC.

The CDR3 reads CASRRQGPAYEQYF. CDR3 DNA sequence: TGTGCCAGCAGGAGACAGGGGCCCGCCTACGAGCAGTACTTC. The genes are TRBV6-5 and TRBJ2-7; 8 bases are shared with TRBD1. The CDR3 is 14 residues long. V trimming: 6 bases; J trimming: 2 bases; junction bases outside the gene matches: 6. Germline V gene lookup returns CDR1 MNHEY and CDR2 SVGAGI.

J is TRBJ2-2 and V is TRBV2; TRBD1 is a possible D gene (6 bases). Germline assignment: CDR1 SNHLY and CDR2 FYNNEI. This CDR3 comprises 15 residues. V lost 7 bases, J lost 7 bases, and 19 bases lay in between. CDR3 sequence reads: CASTTSRGTGGELFF. The CDR3 DNA sequence: TGTGCCAGCACCACCTCCAGGGGAACGGGCGGGGAGCTGTTTTTT.

The chain recombines TRBV6-1 with TRBJ2-7; TRBD1 is a possible D gene (5 bases). The V and J ends lost 2 bases and 9 bases respectively, with 14 bases between them. The CDR3 loop spans 13 amino acids. From germline, CDR1 is MNHNS and CDR2 SASEGT. The CDR3 loop reads CASSEWGRATQYV. As DNA, the CDR3 is TGTGCCAGCAGTGAATGGGGCAGGGCCACGCAGTACGTC.

The V gene is TRBV3-1 (or the pseudogene TRBV3-2), the J gene TRBJ1-6; possible D gene TRBD1, 6 bases. Germline V gene data show CDR1 as LGHDT and CDR2 as YNNKEL (reference sequence). Trimming removed 3 bases from V and 4 bases from J, with 16 bases in between. This CDR3 is 17 amino acids long. The chain's CDR3 is CASSQSQGLGYNSPLHF. CDR3 sequence (DNA): TGTGCCAGCAGCCAGTCACAGGGATTGGGGTATAATTCACCCCTCCACTTT.

The rearrangement links TRBV29-1 to TRBJ1-1; D might be TRBD1 (5 bases). Germline V gene data show CDR1 as SQVTM and CDR2 as ANQGSEA. The CDR3 spans 13 residues. Trimming removed 0 bases at V and 6 bases at J, with 11 bases between. CDR3 sequence: CSVEDRGTPEAFF. Here the CDR3 DNA reads TGCAGCGTTGAAGACCGGGGGACGCCTGAAGCTTTCTTT.

The V and J genes are TRBV5-1 and TRBJ2-1, with a possible D match to TRBD1 (6 bases). Trimming took 0 bases from V and 9 from J, leaving 16 bases between them. Per the germline V gene, CDR1 is SGHRS and CDR2 is YFSETQ. This CDR3 is 15 amino acids long. The CDR3 DNA follows: TGCGCCAGCAGCTTGGAGTGGCAGGGGTCTAGTGAGCAGTTCTTC. It encodes CASSLEWQGSSEQFF.

The chain joins TRBV27 to TRBJ1-3, with D possibly TRBD1 on 6 matching bases. The CDR3 sequence is 13 residues long. V was pared by 6 bases and J by 1 base, with 7 bases between. CDR1 and CDR2 (germline): MNHEY, SMNVEV (reference sequence). Written as DNA, the CDR3 is TGTGCCAGCAGACAGGGTTCTGGAAACACCATATATTTT. Protein product: CASRQGSGNTIYF.

The chain recombines TRBV6-6 with TRBJ2-2, with D tentatively TRBD1 (6 bases). Germline lookup yields CDR1 MNHNY and CDR2 SVGAGI (reference sequence). V lost 7 bases, J lost 1 base, and 13 bases lay in between. This CDR3 has 15 residues. In nucleotides, the CDR3 is TGTGCCAGCAACGGCGGACAGATGAACACCGGGGAGCTGTTTTTT. Protein: CASNGGQMNTGELFF.